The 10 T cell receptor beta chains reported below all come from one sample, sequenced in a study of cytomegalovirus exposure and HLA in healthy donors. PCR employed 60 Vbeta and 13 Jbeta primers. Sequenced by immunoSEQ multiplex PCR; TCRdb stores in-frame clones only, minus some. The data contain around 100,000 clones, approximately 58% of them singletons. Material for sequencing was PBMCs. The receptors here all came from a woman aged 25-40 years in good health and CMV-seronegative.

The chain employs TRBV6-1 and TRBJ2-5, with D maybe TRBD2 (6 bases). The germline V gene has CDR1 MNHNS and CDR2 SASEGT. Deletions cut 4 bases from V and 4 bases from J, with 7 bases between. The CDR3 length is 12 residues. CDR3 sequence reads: CASSASAETQYF. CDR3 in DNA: TGTGCCAGCAGTGCTAGCGCAGAGACCCAGTACTTC.

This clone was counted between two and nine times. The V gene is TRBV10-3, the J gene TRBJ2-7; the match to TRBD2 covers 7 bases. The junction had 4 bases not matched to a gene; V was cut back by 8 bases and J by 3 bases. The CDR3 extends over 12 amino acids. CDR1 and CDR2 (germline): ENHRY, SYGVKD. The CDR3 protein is CAIGLGGYEQYF. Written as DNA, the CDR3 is TGTGCCATCGGACTAGGAGGCTACGAGCAGTACTTC.

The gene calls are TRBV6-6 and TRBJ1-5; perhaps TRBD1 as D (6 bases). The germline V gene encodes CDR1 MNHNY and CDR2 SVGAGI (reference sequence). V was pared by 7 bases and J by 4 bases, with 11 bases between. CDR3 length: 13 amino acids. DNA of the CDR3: TGTGCCAGCACCACAGGGTCAAATCAGCCCCAGCATTTT. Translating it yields CASTTGSNQPQHF.

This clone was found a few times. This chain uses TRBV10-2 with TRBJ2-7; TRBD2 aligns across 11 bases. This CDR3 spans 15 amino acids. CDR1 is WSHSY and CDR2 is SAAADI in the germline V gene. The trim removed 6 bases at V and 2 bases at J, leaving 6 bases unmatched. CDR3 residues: CASSPLAGGTYEQYF. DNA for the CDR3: TGCGCCAGCAGCCCCCTAGCGGGAGGTACCTACGAGCAGTACTTC.

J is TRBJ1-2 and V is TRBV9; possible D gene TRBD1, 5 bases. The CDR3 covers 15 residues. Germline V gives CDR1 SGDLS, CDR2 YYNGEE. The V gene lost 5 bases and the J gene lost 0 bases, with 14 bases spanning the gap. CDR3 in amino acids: CASSTLAGTNYGYTF. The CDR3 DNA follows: TGTGCCAGCAGTACGTTGGCAGGGACTAACTATGGCTACACCTTC.

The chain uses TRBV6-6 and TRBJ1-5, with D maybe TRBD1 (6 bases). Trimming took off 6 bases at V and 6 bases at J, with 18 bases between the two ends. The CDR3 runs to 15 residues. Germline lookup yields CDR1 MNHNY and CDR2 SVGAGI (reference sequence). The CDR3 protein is CASSRRGVSRQPQHF. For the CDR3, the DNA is TGTGCCAGCAGCCGCAGGGGAGTTTCACGTCAGCCCCAGCATTTT.

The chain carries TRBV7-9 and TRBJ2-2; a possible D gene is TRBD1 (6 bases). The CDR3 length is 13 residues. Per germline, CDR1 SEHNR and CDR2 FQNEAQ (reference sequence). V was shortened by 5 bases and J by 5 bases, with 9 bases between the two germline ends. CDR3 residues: CASSQQGTGELFF. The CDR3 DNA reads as TGTGCCAGCAGCCAACAGGGAACCGGGGAGCTGTTTTTT.

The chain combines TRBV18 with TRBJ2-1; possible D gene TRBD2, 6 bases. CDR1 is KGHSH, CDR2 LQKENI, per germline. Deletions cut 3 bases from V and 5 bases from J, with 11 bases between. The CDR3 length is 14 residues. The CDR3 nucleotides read TGTGCCAGCTCACCCCTGGGGGGAGACAATGAGCAGTTCTTC. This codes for CASSPLGGDNEQFF. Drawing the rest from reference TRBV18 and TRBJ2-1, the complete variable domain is NAGVMQNPRHLVRRRGQEARLRCSPMKGHSHVYWYRQLPEEGLKFMVYLQKENIIDESGMPKERFSAEFPKEGPSILRIQQVVRGDSAAYFCASSPLGGDNEQFFGPGTRLTVL.

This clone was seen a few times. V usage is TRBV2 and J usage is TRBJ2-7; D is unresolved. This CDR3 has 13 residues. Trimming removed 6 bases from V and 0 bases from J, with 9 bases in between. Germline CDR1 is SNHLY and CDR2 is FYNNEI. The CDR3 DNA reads TGTGCCAGCAGCTCCCGAGGCTCCTACGAGCAGTACTTC. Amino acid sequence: CASSSRGSYEQYF.

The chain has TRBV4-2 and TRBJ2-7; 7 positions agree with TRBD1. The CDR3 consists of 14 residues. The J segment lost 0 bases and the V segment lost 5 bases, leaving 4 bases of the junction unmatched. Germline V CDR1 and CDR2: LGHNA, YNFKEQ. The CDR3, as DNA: TGTGCCAGCAGCGTACGGGACAGCTCCTACGAGCAGTACTTC. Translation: CASSVRDSSYEQYF.